This T cell receptor (beta chain) appears in the sequencing data of a study of CD8 T cells in Susac syndrome. The multiple sclerosis controls comprised treatment-naive patients whose relapsing-remitting disease was stable or active. Through negative isolation, CD4+ and CD8+ T cells were obtained, while TEMRA cells were enriched using FACS. V was pared by 6 bases and J by 5 bases, with 15 bases of the junction left unmatched. The CDR3 runs to 16 residues. The RNA input was about 0.5 to 1 ug, and it was reverse transcribed with random hexamers. Across 54 Vbeta and 13 Jbeta, immunoSEQ multiplex PCR amplified TCR beta CDR3. Using its own MiXCR run on the immunoSEQ multiplex PCR reads, TCRdb lists one record per CDR3 protein. The table shows about 210,000 distinct CDR3 sequences, with nearly 97% occurring only once.

This sequence was found in a human donor with multiple sclerosis. The sample comprised CD4+ T cells from PBMCs. V gene TRBV12-3 or TRBV12-4 combines with J gene TRBJ1-1; 7 positions agree with TRBD1. The CDR3 DNA sequence: TGTGCCAGCAGCCCCCGAGGGACAGAATTCTTAACTGAAGCTTTCTTT. Translated: CASSPRGTEFLTEAFF.